These T cell receptor beta chains were read from a single sample in a study of cytomegalovirus exposure and HLA in healthy donors. The method was immunoSEQ multiplex PCR; TCRdb's version includes in-frame clones alone and lacks a portion of them. This sample has about 300,000 clones, with approximately 90% found just once. The specimen was PBMCs. These receptors were collected from a man in his forties or fifties in good health and CMV-seropositive. Each CDR3 is given with its conserved first and last residue.

v_call,j_call,cdr3_aa
TRBV7-3,TRBJ2-6,CASSSFSGANVLTF
TRBV7-7,TRBJ2-5,CASSRTASGSFQETQYF
TRBV7-9,TRBJ2-7,CASSLGGRSLEQYF
TRBV7-7,TRBJ2-1,CASSLAPSGLGEQFF
TRBV4-3,TRBJ2-7,CASSQGQGAYEQYF
TRBV5-4,TRBJ1-2,CASSSQGQGYYGYTF
TRBV11-2,TRBJ2-7,CASSPGGIYEQYF
TRBV4-1,TRBJ2-7,CASSQISGSSYEQYF
TRBV18,TRBJ1-3,CASSPFGQDSGNTIYF
TRBV5-1,TRBJ2-2,CASSPRGTGEAGELFF
TRBV7-9,TRBJ2-5,CASSLRRREQETQYF
TRBV2,TRBJ2-2,CASSGGTSATGELFF
TRBV14,TRBJ2-7,CASSQGVYEQYF
TRBV27,TRBJ2-7,CASSWASRYEQYF
TRBV4-1,TRBJ2-3,CASSPTSGTDTQYF
TRBV5-1,TRBJ2-2,CASSLGGRGTGELFF
TRBV5-6,TRBJ2-7,CASSSQMTREQYF
TRBV13,TRBJ1-1,CASSLPLNTEAFF
TRBV19,TRBJ1-2,CASSTPDRPYGYTF
TRBV7-9,TRBJ1-3,CASNPGQGNTIYF
TRBV27,TRBJ2-7,CASSLGQGAYEQYF
TRBV6-1,TRBJ1-5,CASRLRDNNQPQHF
TRBV7-9,TRBJ2-2,CASRFQTSGRTGELFF
TRBV27,TRBJ1-1,CASRPGLTNTEAFF
TRBV27,TRBJ2-7,CASSLRTSGYYEQYF
TRBV29-1,TRBJ2-1,CSVEIAGEQNEQFF
TRBV19,TRBJ1-1,CASSIGTANTEAFF
TRBV6-1,TRBJ2-2,CASSETRPGLAGGGGELFF
TRBV9,TRBJ2-3,CASSVAVAGGGADTQYF
TRBV5-4,TRBJ2-1,CASRGLASYNEQFF
TRBV6-5,TRBJ2-7,CASSYRTGRPLYEQYF
TRBV29-1,TRBJ2-3,CSVDYSNTDTQYF
TRBV9,TRBJ2-6,CASSFLTGTSGANVLTF
TRBV15,TRBJ2-6,CATSTRDSFSGANVLTF
TRBV5-4,TRBJ2-7,CASSVDTTYEQYF
TRBV5-1,TRBJ2-2,CASSRTSSNTGELFF
TRBV11-2,TRBJ1-2,CASRKAGLLGYTF
TRBV28,TRBJ2-7,CASTQRTSYEQYF
TRBV5-3,TRBJ2-1,CARSLGLAGVYHNEQFF
TRBV27,TRBJ2-1,CASSLSGLEQFF
TRBV18,TRBJ2-5,CASSLSYTTGITGKETQYF
TRBV2,TRBJ1-2,CASMGQSYGYTF
TRBV7-8,TRBJ2-1,CASSFTTGYNEQFF
TRBV7-8,TRBJ1-4,CASSLAGSNEKLFF
TRBV28,TRBJ2-1,CASRQTTSGLQFF
TRBV6-1,TRBJ2-7,CASSELGGDPYEQYF
TRBV25-1,TRBJ1-4,CASSTGEKLFF
TRBV5-1,TRBJ2-3,CASSFSGSWDTQYF
TRBV23-1,TRBJ2-1,CASLTGTETYNEQFF
TRBV27,TRBJ2-1,CASTLWGGSNNEQFF
TRBV19,TRBJ1-5,CASSPGQIFDQPQHF
TRBV2,TRBJ1-1,CASTQGENTEAFF
TRBV19,TRBJ1-4,CASQNRVWDEKLFF